This passage covers 3 T cell receptor beta chains from one sample sequenced in a study of OX40 agonist ivuxolimab in advanced cancers. TCRdb keeps only in-frame clones here, not all; method: immunoSEQ multiplex PCR. The sample lists 70,000 to 95,000 clones, about 85% occurring once. The specimen comprised CD4+ or CD8+ T cells sorted from blood, sampled in a trial of the OX40 agonist ivuxolimab. The origin of the receptors is an adult with an advanced solid tumor such as melanoma, head and neck, liver or kidney cancer.

J is TRBJ2-2 and V is TRBV5-6, with D possibly being TRBD1 (5 bases). CDR3 size: 15 residues. Trimming cost V 0 bases and J 7 bases, with 13 bases left between them. CDR1 is SGHDT, CDR2 YYEEEE, per germline. The CDR3 DNA sequence: TGTGCCAGCAGCTTGGGGCAGGGATCCGGCGGGGAGCTGTTTTTT. Residues: CASSLGQGSGGELFF. Full variable domain (remainder filled in from reference TRBV5-6 and TRBJ2-2): DAGVTQSPTHLIKTRGQQVTLRCSPKSGHDTVSWYQQALGQGPQFIFQYYEEEERQRGNFPDRFSGHQFPNYSSELNVNALLLGDSALYLCASSLGQGSGGELFFGEGSRLTVL.

This chain joins TRBV7-2 and TRBJ2-7, with D maybe TRBD1 (6 bases). This CDR3 region has 15 residues. Trimming took 1 base from V and 2 from J, leaving 12 bases between them. Germline V gene lookup returns CDR1 SGHTA and CDR2 FQGNSA. The CDR3 DNA reads as TGTGCCAGCAGCTTAGTTCGGGACAAAACCTACGAGCAGTACTTC. The encoded protein is CASSLVRDKTYEQYF.

The V gene is TRBV19, the J gene TRBJ2-2; TRBD1 matches 11 bases. The V gene's germline CDR1 is LNHDA and CDR2 SQIVND (reference sequence). The V and J ends lost 9 bases and 5 bases, in that order; junction bases with no gene match: 5. This CDR3 contains 14 residues. This chain's CDR3 is CASGTGGRTGELFF. The CDR3 coding sequence is TGTGCCAGCGGGACAGGGGGTAGAACCGGGGAGCTGTTTTTT.